Below are 24 T cell receptor beta chains sequenced from a single sample in a study of T cell responses to AZD1222 COVID-19 vaccine. Produced via immunoSEQ multiplex PCR; TCRdb's table is partial and in-frame only. The table has more than 100,000 clones, roughly 90% seen once. Specimen: peripheral blood, collected on day 0 of AZD1222 vaccination. These TCRs come from an adult in good health.

V gene TRBV7-2 combines with J gene TRBJ2-4; 11 nucleotides agree with TRBD2. Per the germline V gene, CDR1 is SGHTA and CDR2 is FQGNSA. V lost 5 bases to trimming and J lost 6 bases; unmatched junction nucleotides: 6. The CDR3 extends over 15 amino acids. CDR3 sequence: CASSRPLAGGNIQYF. The CDR3 nucleotides read TGTGCCAGCAGCCGCCCCCTAGCGGGGGGAAACATTCAGTACTTC.

The chain employs TRBV20-1 and TRBJ2-5; no firm D call. This CDR3 is 11 amino acids long. V was pared by 6 bases and J by 1 base, with 6 bases between. The germline gives CDR1 DFQATT, CDR2 SNEGSKA (reference sequence). Here the CDR3 reads CSASLQETQYF. In nucleotides, the CDR3 is TGCAGTGCCAGCCTCCAAGAGACCCAGTACTTC.

V is TRBV9 and J is TRBJ1-5; D is undetermined. V lost 9 bases to trimming and J lost 2 bases, with 12 bases between them. The CDR3 totals 13 residues. CDR1 and CDR2 from the germline V gene are SGDLS and YYNGEE. The CDR3 DNA is TGTGCCACCTCATTTACCGGCAATCAGCCCCAGCATTTT. This codes for CATSFTGNQPQHF.

This rearrangement joins TRBV19 to TRBJ1-6, with a weak D call TRBD1 (6 bases). The CDR3 loop spans 14 amino acids. Germline CDR1 and CDR2: LNHDA and SQIVND (reference sequence). Trimming cost V 6 bases and J 14 bases, with 20 bases left between them. The CDR3 sequence: CASRADRGISALHF. The DNA of the CDR3 is TGTGCCAGTAGGGCGGACAGAGGGATTTCGGCCCTCCACTTT.

The chain links TRBV9 to TRBJ1-1; D remains ambiguous. Germline-derived CDR1 and CDR2 are SGDLS and YYNGEE. The CDR3 runs 12 residues. Trimming stripped 6 bases from V and 3 bases from J, with 9 bases between. CDR3 in amino acids: CASKRADTEAFF. In nucleotides, the CDR3 is TGTGCCAGCAAGAGAGCGGACACTGAAGCTTTCTTT. The whole variable domain, filled in from reference TRBV9 and TRBJ1-1, reads DSGVTQTPKHLITATGQRVTLRCSPRSGDLSVYWYQQSLDQGLQFLIQYYNGEERAKGNILERFSAQQFPDLHSELNLSSLELGDSALYFCASKRADTEAFFGQGTRLTVV.

The chain recombines TRBV5-1 with TRBJ1-1; tentative D call: TRBD1 (6 bases). This CDR3 has 17 residues. Germline V gene lookup returns CDR1 SGHRS and CDR2 YFSETQ. Trimming pared 4 bases from V and 1 base from J, leaving 20 bases between. The CDR3 loop reads CASSARSSGHGNTEAFF. CDR3 in DNA: TGCGCCAGCAGCGCTCGATCATCGGGACACGGGAACACTGAAGCTTTCTTT.

This clone was seen only once. V gene TRBV28 combines with J gene TRBJ1-2; TRBD1 is a possible D gene (5 bases). With 4 bases removed from V and 0 bases from J, the gap between germline ends came to 12 bases. This CDR3 spans 15 amino acids. CDR1 and CDR2 from the germline V gene are MDHEN and SYDVKM. The CDR3 DNA follows: TGTGCCAGCAGTTCCCTTGGGGGGACTAACTATGGCTACACCTTC. It translates to CASSSLGGTNYGYTF.

This chain joins TRBV18 and TRBJ1-2, with D unclear. CDR1 is KGHSH, CDR2 LQKENI, per germline. Trimming stripped 2 bases from V and 0 bases from J, with 7 bases between. The CDR3 extends over 14 amino acids. CDR3: CASSPNRANYGYTF. DNA for the CDR3: TGTGCCAGCTCACCAAATAGAGCTAACTATGGCTACACCTTC.

The chain links TRBV19 to TRBJ1-2, with 9 positions matching TRBD1. CDR3 size: 15 residues. The germline V gene encodes CDR1 LNHDA and CDR2 SQIVND (reference sequence). Unmatched junction bases numbered 7, after V lost 6 bases and J lost 2 bases. The CDR3 is CASRAAGTGNYGYTF. The CDR3 DNA follows: TGTGCCAGTAGGGCCGCCGGGACAGGGAACTATGGCTACACCTTC.

The chain is built from TRBV7-9 and TRBJ2-1; 7 bases agree with TRBD2. Germline loops: CDR1 SEHNR, CDR2 FQNEAQ (reference sequence). CDR3 size: 16 residues. Trimming cost V 1 base and J 1 base; bases outside gene matches: 4. CDR3 bases: TGTGCCAGCAGCTTAGTGGCGGGGGAGTCCTACAATGAGCAGTTCTTC. Translating it yields CASSLVAGESYNEQFF.

V usage is TRBV19 and J usage is TRBJ1-5; 9 nucleotides align to TRBD1. CDR1 and CDR2 (germline): LNHDA, SQIVND (reference sequence). With 5 bases clipped from V and 4 bases from J, the junction kept 6 bases outside the gene matches. CDR3 size: 15 residues. In DNA form, the CDR3 reads TGTGCCAGTAGTGGGACAGGGACCAGGAATCAGCCCCAGCATTTT. The encoded protein is CASSGTGTRNQPQHF. The full variable domain, rest sourced from reference TRBV19 and TRBJ1-5, is DGGITQSPKYLFRKEGQNVTLSCEQNLNHDAMYWYRQDPGQGLRLIYYSQIVNDFQKGDIAEGYSVSREKKESFPLTVTSAQKNPTAFYLCASSGTGTRNQPQHFGDGTRLSIL.

This chain joins TRBV3-1 (or the pseudogene TRBV3-2) and TRBJ1-2; weak D call: TRBD1 (6 bases). V shed 3 bases and J shed 4 bases, with 12 bases lying between them. CDR3 length: 14 amino acids. Looked up from germline, CDR1 is LGHDT and CDR2 is YNNKEL (reference sequence). CDR3 residues: CASSQDWDTYGYTF. CDR3 coding DNA: TGTGCCAGCAGCCAGGACTGGGACACCTATGGCTACACCTTC.

The chain couples TRBV7-3 to TRBJ2-3; D possibly corresponds to TRBD2 (6 bases). This CDR3 spans 14 amino acids. V shed 6 bases and J shed 2 bases, with 12 bases lying between them. The germline CDR1 and CDR2 sequences are SGHTA and FQGTGA. The CDR3 region has the DNA TGTGCCAGCAGTTGGGGGGAATTCACAGATACGCAGTATTTT. Amino acid sequence: CASSWGEFTDTQYF.

V is TRBV5-6 and J is TRBJ1-6; TRBD1 might be the D (5 bases). V dropped 1 base and J dropped 13 bases, with 12 bases sitting between them. The CDR3 contains 13 residues. Germline CDR1 SGHDT, CDR2 YYEEEE. The CDR3 DNA sequence: TGTGCCAGCAGCTTGTCGGGACCCCTCCCCCTCCACTTT. Amino acids: CASSLSGPLPLHF.

The chain employs TRBV7-9 and TRBJ1-1, with no clear D. Trimming took off 1 base at V and 6 bases at J, with 15 bases between the two ends. This CDR3 comprises 15 residues. CDR1 is SEHNR and CDR2 is FQNEAQ in the germline V gene (reference sequence). The CDR3 region has the DNA TGTGCCAGCAGCTTAGATGGGAAGAGGGTGGCTGAAGCTTTCTTT. Amino acids: CASSLDGKRVAEAFF.

In this sample, this clone turned up a few times. The V gene is TRBV4-2, the J gene TRBJ1-1; TRBD1 aligns across 7 bases. Trimming at V came to 4 bases and at J to 7 bases, leaving 15 bases not matched to a gene. The CDR3 runs to 16 residues. In germline, CDR1 is LGHNA, CDR2 YNFKEQ. The CDR3 spells CASSPVTGTTNGEAFF. The CDR3 bases are TGTGCCAGCAGCCCAGTGACAGGGACCACGAACGGTGAAGCTTTCTTT.

The chain joins TRBV5-4 to TRBJ2-7, with D tentatively TRBD1 or TRBD2 (6 bases each). Germline V gene data show CDR1 as SGHNT and CDR2 as YYREEE (reference sequence). CDR3 length: 15 residues. Between the trimmed V and J ends, which lost 4 bases and 4 bases, there was a span of 18 bases. This CDR3 reads CASSRYRGPRYEQYF. The CDR3 DNA is TGTGCCAGCAGCCGTTACCGGGGGCCCCGGTACGAGCAGTACTTC.

This chain joins TRBV10-3 and TRBJ1-2; TRBD1 aligns across 8 bases. Trimming at V came to 6 bases and at J to 6 bases, leaving 9 bases not matched to a gene. Germline-derived CDR1 and CDR2 are ENHRY and SYGVKD. This CDR3 contains 14 residues. CDR3 nucleotides: TGTGCCATCAGAGCGACAGGGGAGGATAATGGCTACACCTTC. Amino acid sequence: CAIRATGEDNGYTF.

By share, this clone counts as medium-sized. CDR3 loop: CASSYGQSSVYGYTF. CDR3 coding DNA: TGTGCCAGCAGTTACGGACAGTCGTCCGTTTATGGCTACACCTTC. V is TRBV6-5 and J is TRBJ1-2; the D gene is possibly TRBD1 (6 bases). V lost 2 bases to trimming and J lost 5 bases, with 15 bases between them. The CDR3 extends over 15 amino acids. From germline, CDR1 is MNHEY and CDR2 SVGAGI.

The chain is built from TRBV5-1 and TRBJ1-5, with 8 bases fitting TRBD1. The trim removed 5 bases at V and 5 bases at J, leaving 6 bases unmatched. Germline V CDR1 and CDR2: SGHRS, YFSETQ. This CDR3 is built from 14 residues. The CDR3 here is CASSPGQGHQPQHF. The CDR3 DNA is TGCGCCAGCAGTCCAGGACAGGGTCATCAGCCCCAGCATTTT. Full variable domain (rest looked up from reference TRBV5-1 and TRBJ1-5): KAGVTQTPRYLIKTRGQQVTLSCSPISGHRSVSWYQQTPGQGLQFLFEYFSETQRNKGNFPGRFSGRQFSNSRSEMNVSTLELGDSALYLCASSPGQGHQPQHFGDGTRLSIL.

The gene calls are TRBV4-3 and TRBJ1-5; 7 bases agree with TRBD1. Per germline, CDR1 LGHNA and CDR2 YSLEER. J gave up 5 bases and V 0 bases, and 4 bases lay outside the gene matches. The CDR3 consists of 15 residues. The CDR3 region has the DNA TGCGCCAGCAGCCAAGAGCCAGGGGGATATCAGCCCCAGCATTTT. It yields the protein CASSQEPGGYQPQHF.

The chain couples TRBV6-5 to TRBJ2-1, with 12 bases lining up with TRBD2. Germline V CDR1 and CDR2: MNHEY, SVGAGI. The CDR3 loop spans 15 amino acids. V dropped 4 bases and J dropped 9; count of bases not matched to a gene: 7. The CDR3 here is CASSSRASGGVEQFF. Here the CDR3 DNA reads TGTGCCAGCAGTTCCCGGGCTAGCGGGGGGGTTGAGCAGTTCTTC.

This clone was found once. The rearrangement uses TRBV7-2 and TRBJ1-6, with D tentatively TRBD1 (5 bases). CDR1 and CDR2 (germline): SGHTA, FQGNSA. This CDR3 region has 18 residues. The V gene lost 1 base and the J gene lost 7 bases, with 20 bases spanning the gap. The CDR3 spells CASSLGAHRGNWNSPLHF. The CDR3 DNA follows: TGTGCCAGCAGCTTAGGCGCGCATAGGGGTAACTGGAATTCACCCCTCCACTTT.

The table lists this clone with a count of one. This chain links TRBV5-1 with TRBJ1-1; D gene unclear. V was cut by 5 bases and J by 6 bases, with 11 bases left in between. CDR1 SGHRS and CDR2 YFSETQ come from the germline V gene. The CDR3 is 12 amino acids. The chain's CDR3 is CASSNARSEAFF. In DNA, the CDR3 is TGCGCCAGCAGTAATGCCAGATCTGAAGCTTTCTTT.